This T cell receptor (beta chain) was sequenced in a study of cytomegalovirus exposure and HLA in healthy donors. Study summary: For the roughly 370 genotyped donors, 65% to 90% fell within the Caucasian-associated ancestry cluster.

On this clone: Its antigen remains unknown.

Primers for the PCR totalled 60 Vbeta and 13 Jbeta. Some clones are missing from TCRdb's copy, which holds only in-frame ones; the method was immunoSEQ multiplex PCR. The table lists 130,000 or so clones, 75% to 85% of them singletons. CDR1 and CDR2 (germline): LGHNT, FRNRAP. The CDR3 consists of 12 residues. Between the trimmed V and J ends, which lost 6 bases and 3 bases, there was a span of 7 bases. Unrecorded immune exposures were likely, despite nominal health at sampling. Regarding the study as a whole: Per a later analysis, HLA-associated TCR beta chains showed more clonal expansion than other, equally common TCR beta chains.

The material sequenced was PBMCs. This clonotype was sampled from a woman aged 35 to 49 in good health and CMV-seronegative. This chain links TRBV12-5 with TRBJ2-3; D is perhaps TRBD1 (5 bases). The CDR3 DNA reads TGTGCTAGTGGCAGGACAACAGATACGCAGTATTTT. Translated: CASGRTTDTQYF.